Following are 22 T cell receptor beta chains from one sample sequenced in a study of read filtering for tumor transcriptome and immune sequencing. From approximately 430 ng of RNA, a library with molecular barcoded alpha/delta and beta/gamma adaptors was made. TCRdb called the reads again in MiXCR, with one record for every CDR3 protein. Altogether about 39,000 distinct CDR3 sequences are present, roughly an eighth being singletons, with the ten largest covering 5.5% to 7%. The sample taken for sequencing was a population of CD138-negative cells sorted from bone marrow. The source of these receptors is a donor at least 40 years old with multiple myeloma.

This clonotype turned up a few times. A clone one base away is much larger, so this may be a read error. The chain's CDR3 is CASSGGARGETQYF. In DNA, the CDR3 is TGTGCCAGCAGTGGGGGGGCTAGGGGGGAGACCCAGTACTTC. V gene TRBV27 combines with J gene TRBJ2-5; a weak D match, TRBD2 (7 bases). The CDR3 is 14 residues long. CDR1 is MNHEY and CDR2 is SMNVEV in the germline V gene (reference sequence). V was trimmed by 5 bases and J by 5 bases, leaving 15 bases between them.

This clonotype was counted ten times or more. The rearrangement joins TRBV7-8 to TRBJ1-5; the D gene is possibly TRBD1 (5 bases). The CDR3 consists of 16 residues. CDR1 and CDR2 from the germline V gene are SGHVS and FQNEAQ. Trimming removed 1 base at V and 3 bases at J, with 13 bases between. CDR3 in amino acids: CASSLGGGGLNQPQHF. In nucleotides, the CDR3 is TGTGCCAGCAGCTTAGGCGGGGGAGGGCTCAATCAGCCCCAGCATTTT.

This clonotype was observed many times. V gene TRBV7-8 combines with J gene TRBJ2-1; TRBD2 aligns across 11 bases. The germline V gene encodes CDR1 SGHVS and CDR2 FQNEAQ. V shed 1 base and J 0 bases; nucleotides not matched to a gene: 14. CDR3 length: 21 amino acids. The CDR3 DNA follows: TGTGCCAGCAGCTTAGGGGGACTAGCGGCTAAACGAAGGAGCTCCTACAATGAGCAGTTCTTC. Residues: CASSLGGLAAKRRSSYNEQFF.

This clonotype was seen at least ten times. The chain has TRBV27 and TRBJ2-1; a possible D gene is TRBD2 (6 bases). V was clipped by 2 bases and J by 0 bases, with 20 bases between them. Germline assignment: CDR1 MNHEY and CDR2 SMNVEV (reference sequence). CDR3 size: 19 residues. DNA for the CDR3: TGTGCCAGCAGTTTACGTTTTCCTAGCGCTATTCGCTCCTACAATGAGCAGTTCTTC. This translates into CASSLRFPSAIRSYNEQFF.

This clonotype has a count of ten or more. The genes are TRBV3-1 and TRBJ2-7, with D unresolved. The CDR3 totals 12 residues. V was cut by 0 bases and J by 4 bases, with 4 bases left in between. CDR1 is LGHDT and CDR2 is YNNKEL in the germline V gene (reference sequence). CDR3 in DNA: TGTGCCAGCAGCCAAGATGGGTACGAGCAGTACTTC. Protein: CASSQDGYEQYF.

A remark on this clonotype: A much larger clone lies a single base off, so this may be a read error. The chain carries TRBV7-9 and TRBJ1-2; D unresolved. The CDR3 runs 15 residues. Trimming left V 5 bases short and J 2 bases short, with 15 bases between. CDR1 SEHNR and CDR2 FQNEAQ come from the germline V gene (reference sequence). CDR3 in amino acids: CASSPNSLPNYGYTF. CDR3 bases: TGTGCCAGCAGCCCCAACAGTCTCCCAAACTATGGCTACACCTTC.

In this sample, this clonotype turned up many times. This rearrangement joins TRBV7-9 to TRBJ2-2, with D possibly being TRBD2 (5 bases). From germline, CDR1 is SEHNR and CDR2 FQNEAQ (reference sequence). The V end lost 3 bases, the J end lost 0 bases, and 8 bases lay between the germline ends. The CDR3 is 15 amino acids. CDR3 region: CASSLRVSNTGELFF. CDR3 in DNA: TGTGCCAGCAGCTTGAGGGTCTCGAACACCGGGGAGCTGTTTTTT.

This clonotype was seen repeatedly, ten times or more. This rearrangement joins TRBV15 to TRBJ1-4; a weak D match, TRBD1 (5 bases). Deletions cut 0 bases from V and 12 bases from J, with 14 bases between. The CDR3 contains 14 residues. Germline CDR1 LNHNV, CDR2 YYDKDF (reference sequence). The CDR3 loop is CATSRDGGASELFF. The CDR3, as DNA: TGTGCCACCAGCAGAGATGGAGGGGCCTCGGAACTGTTTTTT.

This clonotype was counted many times. The V gene is TRBV15, the J gene TRBJ2-1; perhaps TRBD2 as D (5 bases). V was clipped by 0 bases and J by 5 bases, with 14 bases between them. This CDR3 has 16 residues. Per germline, CDR1 LNHNV and CDR2 YYDKDF (reference sequence). Here the CDR3 reads CATSRDLRVQDNEQFF. The CDR3 bases are TGTGCCACCAGCAGAGATTTGAGGGTTCAGGACAATGAGCAGTTCTTC.

Of note for this clonotype: A read error is likely, as this CDR3 ends without the conserved phenylalanine or tryptophan. The chain links TRBV12-3 or TRBV12-4 to TRBJ2-5, with TRBD2 matching over 10 bases. The CDR3 has 15 amino acids. V gave up 5 bases and J gave up 5 bases; unmatched junction bases: 8. The CDR3 DNA reads TGTGCCAGCAGTCCCTCTAGCGGGAGTGGGGAGACCCAGTACTCC. It yields the protein CASSPSSGSGETQYS.

This clonotype has ten or more counts. V and J are TRBV29-1 and TRBJ2-1, with D tentatively TRBD1 or TRBD2 (5 bases each). The CDR3 totals 16 residues. From germline, CDR1 is SQVTM and CDR2 ANQGSEA. V shed 6 bases and J shed 4 bases, with 22 bases lying between them. The CDR3 is CSVGVSRAAVYNEQFF. The CDR3 DNA reads TGCAGCGTGGGGGTCAGCAGGGCAGCAGTGTACAATGAGCAGTTCTTC.

Ten or more counts support this clonotype. The chain has TRBV6-5 and TRBJ2-5, with 11 bases fitting TRBD2. V shed 4 bases and J 5 bases; nucleotides not matched to a gene: 6. The germline V gene encodes CDR1 MNHEY and CDR2 SVGAGI. The CDR3 loop spans 15 amino acids. The CDR3 spells CASSSTTSGIETQYF. The CDR3 DNA reads as TGTGCCAGCAGTTCCACGACTAGCGGGATCGAGACCCAGTACTTC.

This clonotype was detected a few times. The rearrangement links TRBV30 to TRBJ1-1; D remains ambiguous. Trimming removed 4 bases from V and 5 bases from J, with 8 bases in between. The germline gives CDR1 GTSNPN, CDR2 SVGIG (reference sequence). The CDR3 loop spans 11 amino acids. CDR3 coding DNA: TGTGCCTGGACGCGGCCGACTGAAGCTTTCTTT. Amino acids: CAWTRPTEAFF.

This clonotype was detected only once. The V call is TRBV15, the J call TRBJ2-3; maybe TRBD1 (6 bases). V dropped 0 bases and J dropped 6 bases, with 13 bases sitting between them. The CDR3 runs 15 residues. The V gene's germline CDR1 is LNHNV and CDR2 YYDKDF (reference sequence). CDR3 sequence (DNA): TGTGCCACCAGCAGAGACGACAGGCGCATCGATACGCAGTATTTT. Protein sequence: CATSRDDRRIDTQYF.

This clonotype was seen repeatedly, ten times or more. This chain joins TRBV7-9 and TRBJ2-1; 10 nucleotides line up with TRBD1. Germline trimming cut 5 bases from V and 7 bases from J; bases unmatched to any gene: 17. Per the germline V gene, CDR1 is SEHNR and CDR2 is FQNEAQ (reference sequence). The CDR3 has 18 amino acids. Here the CDR3 reads CASSRGQGVGYIANEQFF. CDR3 DNA: TGTGCCAGCAGCCGCGGACAGGGGGTTGGTTATATCGCAAATGAGCAGTTCTTC.

At least ten counts were recorded for this clonotype. The gene calls are TRBV2 and TRBJ2-1, with 11 positions matching TRBD2. J gave up 4 bases and V 3 bases, and 11 bases lay outside the gene matches. Germline assignment: CDR1 SNHLY and CDR2 FYNNEI. This CDR3 spans 18 amino acids. The DNA of the CDR3 is TGTGCCAGCAGTGAGACGCTAGCGGGAGGTGGGGCATACAATGAGCAGTTCTTC. It specifies CASSETLAGGGAYNEQFF.

V and J are TRBV6-5 and TRBJ2-1; 8 nucleotides align to TRBD2. The CDR3 totals 16 residues. CDR1 MNHEY and CDR2 SVGAGI come from the germline V gene. This CDR3 is CTGWRAGVMVSSEQFF. CDR3 nucleotide sequence: TGTACCGGCTGGAGAGCGGGAGTGATGGTTAGCAGTGAGCAGTTCTTC.

This clonotype was counted at least ten times. J is TRBJ1-2 and V is TRBV12-3 or TRBV12-4; perhaps TRBD1 as D (6 bases). CDR3 size: 14 residues. V was shortened by 6 bases and J by 8 bases, with 19 bases between the two germline ends. In DNA form, the CDR3 reads TGTGCCAGCAGCAATTCAGGAAGGGGGGGCGGCTACACCTTC. Its translation is CASSNSGRGGGYTF.

This clonotype was detected ten times or more. This chain uses TRBV3-1 with TRBJ1-5; possible D gene TRBD1, 5 bases. Germline CDR1 LGHDT, CDR2 YNNKEL (reference sequence). The V end lost 1 base, the J end lost 7 bases, and 11 bases lay between the germline ends. The CDR3 runs 14 residues. The chain's CDR3 is CASSQALQGQPQHF. Here the CDR3 DNA reads TGTGCCAGCAGCCAAGCTTTGCAGGGACAGCCCCAGCATTTT.

As for this clonotype: One base away lies a much larger clone, so this may be a sequencing read error. This chain connects TRBV7-8 to TRBJ2-2; D is unresolved. This CDR3 has 15 amino acids. CDR1 is SGHVS, CDR2 FQNEAQ, per germline. In nucleotides, the CDR3 is TGTGCCAGCAGCTTAGTGTCCGCGAACGCCGGGGAGCTGTTTTTT. It encodes CASSLVSANAGELFF.

This clonotype appeared many times. The genes are TRBV10-3 and TRBJ1-1; 9 nucleotides match TRBD1. After removal of 5 bases from V and 2 bases from J, the junction contained 9 bases not matched to a gene. Germline values: CDR1 ENHRY, CDR2 SYGVKD. The CDR3 length is 16 residues. The CDR3 coding sequence is TGTGCCATCAGTCCGCGGACAGGGGTCCTAAACACTGAAGCTTTCTTT. Translated: CAISPRTGVLNTEAFF.

To note about this clonotype: A far larger clone is off by one base, so a read error is likely. V usage is TRBV7-9 and J usage is TRBJ2-1; TRBD1 aligns across 7 bases. The CDR3 is 14 residues long. Germline V gives CDR1 SEHNR, CDR2 FQNEAQ (reference sequence). The V segment lost 2 bases and the J segment 9 bases; nucleotides outside the gene matches: 7. CDR3 coding DNA: TGTGCCAGCAGCTTAACCGAGACAGGGAGTGAGCAGTTCTTC. Protein sequence: CASSLTETGSEQFF.